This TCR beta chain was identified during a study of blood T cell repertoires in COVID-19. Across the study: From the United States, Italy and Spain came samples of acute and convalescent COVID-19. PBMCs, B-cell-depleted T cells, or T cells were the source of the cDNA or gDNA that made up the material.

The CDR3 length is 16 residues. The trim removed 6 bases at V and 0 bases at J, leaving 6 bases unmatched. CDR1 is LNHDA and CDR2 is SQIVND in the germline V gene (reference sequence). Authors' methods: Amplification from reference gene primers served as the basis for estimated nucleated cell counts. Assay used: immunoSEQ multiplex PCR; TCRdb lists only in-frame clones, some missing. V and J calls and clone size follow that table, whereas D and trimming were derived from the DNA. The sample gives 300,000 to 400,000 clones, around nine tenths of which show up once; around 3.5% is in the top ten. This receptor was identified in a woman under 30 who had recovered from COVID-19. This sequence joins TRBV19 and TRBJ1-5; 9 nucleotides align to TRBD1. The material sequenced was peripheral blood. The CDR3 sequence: CASSRQGDYSNQPQHF. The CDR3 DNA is TGTGCCAGTAGCCGACAGGGGGATTATAGCAATCAGCCCCAGCATTTT.